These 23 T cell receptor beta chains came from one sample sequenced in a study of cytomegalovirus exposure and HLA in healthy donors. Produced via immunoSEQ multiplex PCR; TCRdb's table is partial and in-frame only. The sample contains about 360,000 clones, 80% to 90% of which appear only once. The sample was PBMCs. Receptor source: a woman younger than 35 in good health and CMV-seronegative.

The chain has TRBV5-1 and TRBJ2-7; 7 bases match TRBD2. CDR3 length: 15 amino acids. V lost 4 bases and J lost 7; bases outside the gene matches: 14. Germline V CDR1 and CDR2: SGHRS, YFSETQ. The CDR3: CASSRWGGGSKEQYF. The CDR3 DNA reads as TGCGCCAGCAGCCGTTGGGGGGGAGGATCGAAGGAGCAGTACTTC.

CDR3 amino acids: CASRGVAGANEQFF. In DNA form, the CDR3 reads TGTGCCAGCAGGGGGGTAGCGGGAGCCAATGAGCAGTTCTTC. The rearrangement joins TRBV25-1 to TRBJ2-1; 9 positions agree with TRBD2. Germline assignment: CDR1 MGHDK and CDR2 SYGVNS. The CDR3 is 14 amino acids. Trimming removed 6 bases from V and 6 bases from J; junction bases left unmatched: 6.

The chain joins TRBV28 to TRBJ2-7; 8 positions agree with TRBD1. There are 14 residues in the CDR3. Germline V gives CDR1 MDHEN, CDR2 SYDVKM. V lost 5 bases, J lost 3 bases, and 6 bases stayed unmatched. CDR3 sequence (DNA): TGTGCCAGCAGTGTGGACAGGGTGCGCTACGAGCAGTACTTC. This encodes CASSVDRVRYEQYF.

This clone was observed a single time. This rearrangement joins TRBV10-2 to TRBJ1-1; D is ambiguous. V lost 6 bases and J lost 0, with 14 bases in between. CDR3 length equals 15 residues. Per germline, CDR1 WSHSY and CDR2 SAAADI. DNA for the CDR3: TGCGCCAGCAGCGCCATCCAGGTCATGAACACTGAAGCTTTCTTT. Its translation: CASSAIQVMNTEAFF.

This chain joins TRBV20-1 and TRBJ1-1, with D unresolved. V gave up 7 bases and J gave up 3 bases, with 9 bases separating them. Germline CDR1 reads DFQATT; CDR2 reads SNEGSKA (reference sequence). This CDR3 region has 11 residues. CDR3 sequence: CSVTGYTEAFF. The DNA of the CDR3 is TGCAGTGTAACGGGGTACACTGAAGCTTTCTTT.

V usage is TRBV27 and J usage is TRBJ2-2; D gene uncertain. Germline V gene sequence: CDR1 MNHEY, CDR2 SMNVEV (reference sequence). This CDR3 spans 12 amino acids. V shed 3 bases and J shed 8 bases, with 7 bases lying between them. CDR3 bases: TGTGCCAGCAGTTTCACAAATGGGGAGCTGTTTTTT. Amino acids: CASSFTNGELFF.

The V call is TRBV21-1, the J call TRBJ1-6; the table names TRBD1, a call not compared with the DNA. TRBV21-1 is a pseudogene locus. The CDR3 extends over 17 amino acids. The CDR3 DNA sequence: TGTGCCAGCAGCAAAGGGGGCAGGGGAAATGTAAATTCACCCCTCCACTTT. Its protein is CASSKGGRGNVNSPLHF.

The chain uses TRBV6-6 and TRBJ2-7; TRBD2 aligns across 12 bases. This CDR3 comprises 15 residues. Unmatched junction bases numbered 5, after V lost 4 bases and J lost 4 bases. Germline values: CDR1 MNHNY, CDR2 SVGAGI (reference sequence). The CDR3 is CASSSGLAGGYEQYF. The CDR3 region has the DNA TGTGCCAGCAGTTCGGGACTAGCGGGCGGTTACGAGCAGTACTTC.

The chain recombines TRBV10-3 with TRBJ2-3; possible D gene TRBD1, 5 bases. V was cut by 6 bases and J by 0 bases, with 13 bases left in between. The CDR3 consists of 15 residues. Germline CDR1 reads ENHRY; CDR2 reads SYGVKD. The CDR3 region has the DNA TGTGCCATCAGCGATGACAGCTTCAGCACAGATACGCAGTATTTT. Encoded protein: CAISDDSFSTDTQYF.

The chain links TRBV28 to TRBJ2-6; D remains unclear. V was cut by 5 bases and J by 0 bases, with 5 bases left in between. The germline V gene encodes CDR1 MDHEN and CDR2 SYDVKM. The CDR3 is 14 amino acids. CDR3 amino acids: CASSPHSGANVLTF. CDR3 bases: TGTGCCAGCAGTCCCCACTCTGGGGCCAACGTCCTGACTTTC.

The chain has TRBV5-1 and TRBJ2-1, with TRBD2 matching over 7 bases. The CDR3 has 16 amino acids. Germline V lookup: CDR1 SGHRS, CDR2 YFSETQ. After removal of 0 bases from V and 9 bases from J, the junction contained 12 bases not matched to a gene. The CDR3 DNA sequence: TGCGCCAGCAGCTTGGCTCTAACGCGGGAGAAGGGTGAGCAGTTCTTC. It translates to CASSLALTREKGEQFF.

The CDR3 loop is CASSFGSSYNEQFF. The CDR3 bases are TGTGCCAGCAGTTTCGGGAGCTCCTACAATGAGCAGTTCTTC. The V gene is TRBV27, the J gene TRBJ2-1; TRBD2 might be the D (6 bases). The V and J ends lost 3 bases and 0 bases respectively, with 6 bases between them. The CDR3 covers 14 residues. From germline, CDR1 is MNHEY and CDR2 SMNVEV (reference sequence).

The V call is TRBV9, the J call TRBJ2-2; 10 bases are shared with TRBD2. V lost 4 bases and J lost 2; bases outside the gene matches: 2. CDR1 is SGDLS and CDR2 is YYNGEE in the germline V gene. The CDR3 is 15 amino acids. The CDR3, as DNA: TGTGCCAGCAGCAGACTAGCGGGTAACACCGGGGAGCTGTTTTTT. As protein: CASSRLAGNTGELFF.

The CDR3 sequence is CASSLRAGPGADTQYF. In nucleotides, the CDR3 is TGTGCCAGCAGCCTACGAGCGGGACCCGGCGCAGATACGCAGTATTTT. The chain links TRBV11-2 to TRBJ2-3; 7 bases align to TRBD2. J lost 4 bases, V lost 5 bases, and 12 bases had no gene match. Germline V gene data show CDR1 as SGHAT and CDR2 as FQNNGV. The CDR3 sequence is 16 residues long.

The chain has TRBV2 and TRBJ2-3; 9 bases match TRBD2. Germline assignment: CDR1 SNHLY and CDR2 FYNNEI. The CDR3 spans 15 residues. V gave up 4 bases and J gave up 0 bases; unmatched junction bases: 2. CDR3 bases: TGTGCCAGCAGTGGGGGACTAGCTAGCACAGATACGCAGTATTTT. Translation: CASSGGLASTDTQYF.

The CDR3 spells CASSLGYSNLNYGYTF. Written as DNA, the CDR3 is TGTGCCAGCAGCTTAGGTTACTCCAACCTGAACTATGGCTACACCTTC. The rearrangement links TRBV7-9 to TRBJ1-2; no firm D call. The V end lost 1 base, the J end lost 2 bases, and 14 bases lay between the germline ends. The CDR3 totals 16 residues. The V gene's germline CDR1 is SEHNR and CDR2 FQNEAQ (reference sequence).

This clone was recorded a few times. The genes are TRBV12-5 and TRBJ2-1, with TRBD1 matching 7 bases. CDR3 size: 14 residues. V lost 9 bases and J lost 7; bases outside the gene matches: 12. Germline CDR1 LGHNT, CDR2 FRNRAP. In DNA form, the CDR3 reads TGTGCTAGCGGGACAGAACCTGTCGGGAATGAGCAGTTCTTC. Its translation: CASGTEPVGNEQFF.

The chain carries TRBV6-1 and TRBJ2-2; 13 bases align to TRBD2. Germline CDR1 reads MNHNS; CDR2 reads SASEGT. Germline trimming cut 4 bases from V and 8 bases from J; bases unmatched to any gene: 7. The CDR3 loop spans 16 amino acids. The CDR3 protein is CASSATSGGSGGELFF. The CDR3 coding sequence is TGTGCCAGCAGTGCGACTAGCGGGGGGTCCGGGGGGGAGCTGTTTTTT.

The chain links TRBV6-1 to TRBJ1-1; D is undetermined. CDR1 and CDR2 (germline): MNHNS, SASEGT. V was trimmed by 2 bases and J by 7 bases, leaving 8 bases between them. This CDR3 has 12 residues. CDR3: CASSELSIEAFF. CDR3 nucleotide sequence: TGTGCCAGCAGTGAACTCAGTATTGAAGCTTTCTTT.

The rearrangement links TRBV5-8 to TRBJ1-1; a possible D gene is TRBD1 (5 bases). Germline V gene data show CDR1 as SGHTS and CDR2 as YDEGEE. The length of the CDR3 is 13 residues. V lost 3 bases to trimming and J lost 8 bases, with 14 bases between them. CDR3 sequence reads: CASSWAGPLEAFF. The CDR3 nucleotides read TGTGCCAGCAGCTGGGCGGGACCACTAGAAGCTTTCTTT.

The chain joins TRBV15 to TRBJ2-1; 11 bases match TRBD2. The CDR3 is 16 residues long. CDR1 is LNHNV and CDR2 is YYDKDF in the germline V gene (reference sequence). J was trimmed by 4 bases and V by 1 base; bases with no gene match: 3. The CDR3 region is CATSRGLAGRYNEQFF. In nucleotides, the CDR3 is TGTGCCACCAGCAGAGGACTAGCGGGGCGATACAATGAGCAGTTCTTC.

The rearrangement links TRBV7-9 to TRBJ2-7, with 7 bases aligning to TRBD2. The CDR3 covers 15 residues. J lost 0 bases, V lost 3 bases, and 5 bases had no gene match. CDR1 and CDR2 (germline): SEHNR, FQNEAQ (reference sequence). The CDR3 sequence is CASSFDGGSSYEQYF. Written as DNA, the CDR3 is TGTGCCAGCAGCTTCGACGGGGGGAGCTCCTACGAGCAGTACTTC.

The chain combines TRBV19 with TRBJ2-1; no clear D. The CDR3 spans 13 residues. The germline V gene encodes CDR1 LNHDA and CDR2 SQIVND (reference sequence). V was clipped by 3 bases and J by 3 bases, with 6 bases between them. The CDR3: CASSITSYNEQFF. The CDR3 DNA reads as TGTGCCAGTAGTATTACGAGCTACAATGAGCAGTTCTTC.